This TCR beta chain is drawn from a study of shared T cell receptors in the human thymus. Here immunoSEQ multiplex PCR was the method, and the copy in TCRdb shows in-frame clones only, minus some. The table lists hundreds of thousands of clones, more than 75% of them singletons. V lost 4 bases to trimming and J lost 5 bases; unmatched junction nucleotides: 9. This CDR3 contains 15 residues. Germline V gene data show CDR1 as SGHRS and CDR2 as YFSETQ. This sample also appeared in a second study, on human thymus T cells. This second study notes: The donor group consisted of healthy Finnish infants who were having corrective surgery for congenital heart defects. Corrective cardiac surgery supplied the resected thymus tissue. Thymic and blood repertoires appeared to carry a bias in their V and J gene usage. Related research found strongly overlapping thymic repertoires in unrelated individuals.

The V gene is TRBV5-1, the J gene TRBJ2-1; 7 nucleotides line up with TRBD1. The sequenced sample consisted of thymocytes. The clonotype was recovered from a boy in the first two years of life with a congenital heart defect. CDR3 residues: CASSIYRGVDNEQFF. The CDR3 DNA reads as TGCGCCAGCAGCATATACAGGGGCGTGGACAATGAGCAGTTCTTC.